This TCR beta chain originates from a study of cytotoxic CD8 clonotypes in ibrutinib-treated CLL. For the study at large: Among responders, about 25 were partial and 2 complete; after median approximately 6 years, about 15 stayed remitted and 12 progressed. Study-wide results and caveats: The clonality rise at ibrutinib response reflected private clonotype expansion.

The CDR3 has 13 amino acids. Germline CDR1 SGHRS, CDR2 YFSETQ. The V and J ends lost 3 bases and 5 bases respectively, with 12 bases between them. As concerns this clone: Its target is unknown.

The protocol was immunoSEQ multiplex PCR, while the TCRdb copy is restricted to in-frame clones and leaves out a portion. The data show just over 200,000 clones, 70% to 75% seen once. The sequenced sample was PBMCs, obtained after 12 months of ibrutinib treatment. The chain combines TRBV5-1 with TRBJ2-7, with D tentatively TRBD2 (5 bases). The receptor was derived from a human donor with chronic lymphocytic leukemia. The CDR3: CASSSRGLHEQYF. CDR3 bases: TGCGCCAGCAGCTCCCGGGGTCTCCACGAGCAGTACTTC.